This record covers a single TCR beta chain. As yet, its antigen is unknown. This sample was included in a study of radiotherapy plus CTLA-4 blockade in lung cancer. On the study more broadly: Disease control was achieved by about 34% of patients, and objective responses by about 17%.

Sequencing used immunoSEQ multiplex PCR; TCRdb keeps in-frame clones, though not all of them. The repertoire holds around 70,000 clones, with approximately 80% as singletons. V was pared by 5 bases and J by 9 bases, with 8 bases of the junction left unmatched. Germline CDR1 MNHEY, CDR2 SVGAGI. This CDR3 has 14 residues. It was focal radiation plus CTLA-4 blockade with ipilimumab that patients with chemo-refractory metastatic non-small-cell lung cancer received. Points from the study as a whole: With interferon-beta, early dynamics of blood T cell clones were reported to best predict response. Once radiotherapy plus ipilimumab had been given, TCR clones derived from tumor expanded in blood.

The chain has TRBV6-5 and TRBJ2-1; 9 bases align to TRBD2. This sequence was found in a human donor with non-small cell lung cancer who had a partial response to radiotherapy plus ipilimumab. Source: peripheral blood, taken from a patient treated with radiotherapy plus ipilimumab. The CDR3 spells CASSPPLAGSEQFF. In DNA form, the CDR3 reads TGTGCCAGCAGTCCACCACTAGCGGGCAGTGAGCAGTTCTTC.